The 28 T cell receptor beta chains below were found in one sample sequenced in a study of technical replicates of blood from a handful of donors. Assay used: immunoSEQ multiplex PCR; TCRdb lists only in-frame clones, some missing. Here the sample spans approximately 75,000 clones, 97% being singletons. Sequenced: T cells isolated from PBMCs. The receptors stem from a human donor in good health.

J is TRBJ2-2 and V is TRBV6-5; TRBD2 is a possible D gene (6 bases). Trimming took off 2 bases at V and 1 base at J, with 8 bases between the two ends. This CDR3 region has 15 residues. Germline V gene sequence: CDR1 MNHEY, CDR2 SVGAGI. The chain's CDR3 is CASSYGGRNTGELFF. CDR3 in DNA: TGTGCCAGCAGTTACGGGGGGAGGAACACCGGGGAGCTGTTTTTT.

This sequence joins TRBV9 and TRBJ2-7; 7 nucleotides match TRBD1. The V gene end was trimmed by 1 base and the J gene end by 0 bases; junction bases not matched to a gene: 4. The CDR3 is made up of 15 amino acids. CDR1 is SGDLS, CDR2 YYNGEE, per germline. The CDR3 region is CASSVIGDSSYEQYF. Written as DNA, the CDR3 is TGTGCCAGCAGCGTAATAGGGGACAGCTCCTACGAGCAGTACTTC.

The V and J genes are TRBV7-8 and TRBJ2-1; 7 bases are shared with TRBD2. The length of the CDR3 is 14 residues. V lost 2 bases and J lost 5; bases outside the gene matches: 3. CDR1 and CDR2 from the germline V gene are SGHVS and FQNEAQ. CDR3 in DNA: TGTGCCAGCAGCTTAACGGGACTAAACAATGAGCAGTTCTTC. Amino acids: CASSLTGLNNEQFF.

This chain joins TRBV6-1 and TRBJ1-1, with unresolved D. From germline, CDR1 is MNHNS and CDR2 SASEGT. There are 11 residues in the CDR3. The V end was cut by 3 bases, the J end by 6 bases, with 5 bases between. The CDR3 here is CASSDGPEAFF. CDR3 DNA sequence: TGTGCCAGCAGTGATGGGCCTGAAGCTTTCTTT.

The chain carries TRBV9 and TRBJ2-7; D may be TRBD1 (6 bases). V dropped 5 bases and J dropped 4 bases, with 19 bases sitting between them. This CDR3 region has 15 residues. The germline gives CDR1 SGDLS, CDR2 YYNGEE. In nucleotides, the CDR3 is TGTGCCAGCAGTCCAGGGGCAGGGACGTCTTACGAGCAGTACTTC. Its protein is CASSPGAGTSYEQYF.

The chain joins TRBV30 to TRBJ1-1; D unresolved. The V end lost 2 bases, the J end lost 4 bases, and 11 bases lay between the germline ends. The germline V gene encodes CDR1 GTSNPN and CDR2 SVGIG (reference sequence). This CDR3 is built from 13 residues. The chain's CDR3 is CAWSLTRGTEAFF. The CDR3 DNA sequence: TGTGCCTGGAGTCTTACCCGAGGCACTGAAGCTTTCTTT.

This chain connects TRBV6-5 to TRBJ2-1; possible D gene TRBD2, 5 bases. Germline V gene data show CDR1 as MNHEY and CDR2 as SVGAGI. The CDR3 has 13 amino acids. Trimming cost V 3 bases and J 6 bases, with 9 bases left between them. CDR3 nucleotides: TGTGCCAGCAGTTATTCCAGCGGCAATGAGCAGTTCTTC. Its translation is CASSYSSGNEQFF.

V gene TRBV29-1 combines with J gene TRBJ2-5; 12 bases match TRBD1. The ends lost 5 bases at V and 6 bases at J; junction bases unmatched: 7. The CDR3 runs 14 residues. Germline CDR1 and CDR2: SQVTM and ANQGSEA. CDR3 nucleotides: TGCAGCGTTCTGGGACAGGGGGCCGGAAAGACCCAGTACTTC. Amino acid sequence: CSVLGQGAGKTQYF.

The CDR3 nucleotides are TGTGCCAGCAGTTCCGAGGGGGCGGGCATGGGCGGCTACACCTTC. Translating it yields CASSSEGAGMGGYTF. The chain combines TRBV27 with TRBJ1-2, with TRBD1 matching 7 bases. There are 15 residues in the CDR3. V gave up 4 bases and J gave up 8 bases; unmatched junction bases: 13. Germline CDR1 and CDR2: MNHEY and SMNVEV (reference sequence).

This rearrangement joins TRBV28 to TRBJ2-5; 7 bases line up with TRBD2. This CDR3 comprises 15 residues. Germline V lookup: CDR1 MDHEN, CDR2 SYDVKM. V shed 4 bases, J shed 4 bases, and the junction held 9 bases outside the gene matches. DNA for the CDR3: TGTGCCAGCAGTTCGGGGGAAGCGGGGTTAGAGACCCAGTACTTC. This codes for CASSSGEAGLETQYF. Drawing the rest from reference TRBV28 and TRBJ2-5, the complete variable domain is DVKVTQSSRYLVKRTGEKVFLECVQDMDHENMFWYRQDPGLGLRLIYFSYDVKMKEKGDIPEGYSVSREKKERFSLILESASTNQTSMYLCASSSGEAGLETQYFGPGTRLLVL.

This chain joins TRBV19 and TRBJ2-3; D call uncertain. CDR1 LNHDA and CDR2 SQIVND come from the germline V gene (reference sequence). V lost 6 bases, J lost 3 bases, and 16 bases lay in between. The CDR3 spans 15 residues. The CDR3 sequence is CASSVAGPTTDTQYF. The CDR3 coding sequence is TGTGCCAGTAGCGTGGCAGGCCCTACTACAGATACGCAGTATTTT.

V is TRBV30 and J is TRBJ2-7; D may be TRBD1 (5 bases). Looked up from germline, CDR1 is GTSNPN and CDR2 is SVGIG (reference sequence). The CDR3 totals 12 residues. Trimming pared 1 base from V and 7 bases from J, leaving 11 bases between. The CDR3 here is CAWSGTWKEQYF. The CDR3 coding sequence is TGTGCCTGGAGTGGGACATGGAAAGAGCAGTACTTC.

This clone showed up just once. V usage is TRBV4-1 and J usage is TRBJ1-4; D may be TRBD1 (5 bases). This CDR3 has 17 residues. The ends were cut back, 3 bases at V and 0 bases at J, with 14 bases in the middle. Germline V gives CDR1 MGHRA, CDR2 YSYEKL. The CDR3 here is CASSHRDSPATNEKLFF. CDR3 sequence (DNA): TGCGCCAGCAGCCACCGGGACTCCCCAGCAACTAATGAAAAACTGTTTTTT.

The J gene is TRBJ1-2, the V gene TRBV5-1; 10 bases align to TRBD1. The CDR3 sequence is 15 residues long. The junction had 4 bases not matched to a gene; V was cut back by 0 bases and J by 5 bases. Germline CDR1 reads SGHRS; CDR2 reads YFSETQ. The CDR3 nucleotides read TGCGCCAGCAGCTTGGGTGGGACAGGGGCTTATGGCTACACCTTC. It specifies CASSLGGTGAYGYTF.

The chain is built from TRBV5-8 and TRBJ2-7, with D hard to call. The V end lost 3 bases, the J end lost 3 bases, and 10 bases lay between the germline ends. This CDR3 has 13 amino acids. Germline V gene sequence: CDR1 SGHTS, CDR2 YDEGEE. CDR3 bases: TGTGCCAGCAGCTCCCTCAGGCTCTACGAGCAGTACTTC. Translation gives CASSSLRLYEQYF.

The J gene is TRBJ2-2, the V gene TRBV7-3; perhaps TRBD1 as D (6 bases). CDR1 and CDR2 (germline): SGHTA, FQGTGA. Trimming left V 4 bases short and J 0 bases short, with 12 bases between. This CDR3 region has 16 residues. CDR3 nucleotide sequence: TGTGCCAGCAGCTCCAACAGGGAAGCGAACACCGGGGAGCTGTTTTTT. It is translated as CASSSNREANTGELFF.

The chain has TRBV5-1 and TRBJ2-2, with a tentative D call TRBD1 (8 bases). V shed 6 bases and J shed 1 base, with 13 bases lying between them. Germline V lookup: CDR1 SGHRS, CDR2 YFSETQ. The CDR3 covers 15 residues. The CDR3 loop is CASNRGGKNTGELFF. The CDR3 DNA reads TGCGCCAGCAACAGGGGGGGGAAGAACACCGGGGAGCTGTTTTTT.

V usage is TRBV5-1 and J usage is TRBJ2-7, with TRBD1 identical over 9 bases. V shed 5 bases, J shed 1 base, and the junction held 7 bases outside the gene matches. Germline V gene lookup returns CDR1 SGHRS and CDR2 YFSETQ. The CDR3 totals 15 residues. The CDR3 DNA follows: TGCGCCAGCAGGCCCGGGACAGGGATTTCCTACGAGCAGTACTTC. Translation gives CASRPGTGISYEQYF.

Only one count was recorded for this clone. At one boundary the junction diverges from the germline segment, which might be a read error. The chain couples TRBV20-1 to TRBJ2-1; D possibly corresponds to TRBD2 (5 bases). From germline, CDR1 is DFQATT and CDR2 SNEGSKA (reference sequence). The CDR3 length is 11 residues. The CDR3 nucleotides read TGCAGTGCTTCCGGCGGGCCTGGACTGGTCTTC. It codes for CSASGGPGLVF.

This chain joins TRBV6-5 and TRBJ2-7; D may be TRBD1 (5 bases). Trimming left V 4 bases short and J 6 bases short, with 13 bases between. CDR1 is MNHEY, CDR2 SVGAGI, per germline. CDR3 length: 13 amino acids. In nucleotides, the CDR3 is TGTGCCAGCAGTTCCATCCCAGGGTCCGAGCAGTACTTC. It codes for CASSSIPGSEQYF.

This sequence joins TRBV6-1 and TRBJ2-1; 7 bases match TRBD2. V lost 4 bases to trimming and J lost 2 bases; unmatched junction nucleotides: 8. Germline V gives CDR1 MNHNS, CDR2 SASEGT. The CDR3 has 16 amino acids. In DNA form, the CDR3 reads TGTGCCAGCAGTGCGGCCGAGACTAGCCCCTACAATGAGCAGTTCTTC. Amino acid sequence: CASSAAETSPYNEQFF.

J is TRBJ1-5 and V is TRBV19; 8 nucleotides match TRBD1. The CDR3 spans 15 residues. Germline values: CDR1 LNHDA, CDR2 SQIVND (reference sequence). V shed 6 bases and J 7 bases; nucleotides not matched to a gene: 11. CDR3 residues: CASSLTGASFQPQHF. For the CDR3, the DNA is TGTGCCAGTAGCTTGACAGGGGCCTCTTTCCAGCCCCAGCATTTT.

This chain joins TRBV27 and TRBJ2-7; D remains unclear. Germline-derived CDR1 and CDR2 are MNHEY and SMNVEV (reference sequence). V lost 0 bases and J 3 bases, leaving 6 bases between the germline ends. This CDR3 is built from 13 residues. The CDR3 nucleotides read TGTGCCAGCAGTTTATCCGAGATCTACGAGCAGTACTTC. This gives the protein CASSLSEIYEQYF.

CDR3 DNA: TGTGCCAGCAGTTTTGGCACCGTCTACGAGCAGTACTTC. Translated, it gives CASSFGTVYEQYF. The J gene is TRBJ2-7, the V gene TRBV28; D not resolved. V was cut by 3 bases and J by 3 bases, with 9 bases left in between. Germline V gene sequence: CDR1 MDHEN, CDR2 SYDVKM. The CDR3 runs 13 residues.

This chain connects TRBV9 to TRBJ1-3; D gene uncertain. Germline CDR1 SGDLS, CDR2 YYNGEE. Between the trimmed V and J ends, which lost 5 bases and 7 bases, there was a span of 10 bases. CDR3 length: 12 amino acids. The CDR3 nucleotides are TGTGCCAGCAGTGTAACTAGGAACACCATATATTTT. The encoded protein is CASSVTRNTIYF. The variable domain in full, with the rest retrieved from reference TRBV9 and TRBJ1-3, is DSGVTQTPKHLITATGQRVTLRCSPRSGDLSVYWYQQSLDQGLQFLIQYYNGEERAKGNILERFSAQQFPDLHSELNLSSLELGDSALYFCASSVTRNTIYFGEGSWLTVV.

The chain employs TRBV11-2 and TRBJ2-1; 14 bases fit TRBD2. Unmatched junction bases numbered 2, after V lost 6 bases and J lost 4 bases. The CDR3 runs to 15 residues. In germline, CDR1 is SGHAT, CDR2 FQNNGV. The CDR3 loop reads CASSGTSGGYNEQFF. As DNA, the CDR3 is TGTGCCAGCAGTGGGACTAGCGGGGGATACAATGAGCAGTTCTTC.

This chain joins TRBV11-2 and TRBJ1-2; 7 bases align to TRBD1. Per germline, CDR1 SGHAT and CDR2 FQNNGV. The CDR3 length is 18 residues. Trimming at V came to 4 bases and at J to 0 bases, leaving 14 bases not matched to a gene. CDR3 region: CASSSPGTDYSANYGYTF. The CDR3, as DNA: TGTGCCAGCAGCTCCCCCGGGACAGACTACTCAGCTAACTATGGCTACACCTTC.

This chain uses TRBV2 with TRBJ2-3; the D is unclear. The CDR3 has 12 amino acids. Germline V gives CDR1 SNHLY, CDR2 FYNNEI. V gave up 8 bases and J gave up 7 bases, with 13 bases separating them. The chain's CDR3 is CASGSTLNTQYF. CDR3 coding DNA: TGTGCCAGCGGCTCAACCCTTAATACGCAGTATTTT.